Included here is one TCR beta chain sequence, with context. The data belong to a study of T cell changes during pregnancy in multiple sclerosis. Profiled with immunoSEQ multiplex PCR; TCRdb holds only in-frame clones, not every one. The profile shows about 79,000 clones, around nine tenths of them singletons. Germline V lookup: CDR1 GTSNPN, CDR2 SVGIG (reference sequence). V shed 0 bases and J shed 7 bases, with 13 bases lying between them. The length of the CDR3 is 14 residues. Sequences were derived from CD4+ T cells from peripheral blood mononuclear cells, sampled in the second trimester of pregnancy. The clonotype was recovered from a female donor with multiple sclerosis, enrolled in a pregnancy study. The genes are TRBV30 and TRBJ1-5; maybe TRBD1 (5 bases). CDR3 nucleotide sequence: TGTGCCTGGAGTGTATTCAGGGCTGGCCAGCCCCAGCATTTT. Residues: CAWSVFRAGQPQHF. The complete variable domain, with remaining parts taken from reference TRBV30 and TRBJ1-5, reads SQTIHQWPATLVQPVGSPLSLECTVEGTSNPNLYWYRQAAGRGLQLLFYSVGIGQISSEVPQNLSASRPQDRQFILSSKKLLLSDSGFYLCAWSVFRAGQPQHFGDGTRLSIL.